A selection of T cell receptor beta chains follows, all from one sample in a study of response to subunit inactivated influenza vaccine. One entry per CDR3 protein, called by TCRdb with MiXCR from the RT-PCR reads. The profile covers more than 550,000 distinct CDR3 sequences, with approximately 10% appearing a single time and roughly 10% taken by the ten largest. The input for sequencing was PBMCs from blood, taken on the day of vaccination. These receptors all stem from a middle-aged man who received an inactivated influenza vaccine. Each CDR3 is given with its conserved first and last residue. A D gene is named only where the DNA matches it firmly. A row's size may be missing; if present it is once, few, many or a size class.

V,size,J,D,CDR3,DNA
TRBV20-1,NA,TRBJ1-5,NA,CSARDDSSRKSNQPQHF,TGCAGTGCTAGAGATGACAGCAGCAGAAAGAGCAATCAGCCCCAGCATTTT
TRBV28,NA,TRBJ2-2,TRBD1,CAIPNRGSTNTGELFF,TGTGCCATTCCGAACAGGGGCTCCACTAACACCGGGGAGCTGTTTTTT
TRBV12-3/TRBV12-4,NA,TRBJ1-5,NA,CASSFGYQPQHF,TGTGCCAGCAGTTTTGGTTATCAGCCCCAGCATTTT
TRBV12-3/TRBV12-4,NA,TRBJ1-3,TRBD1,CGSRTGSGNTIYF,TGTGGCAGCAGGACAGGCTCTGGAAACACCATATATTTT
TRBV5-1,many,TRBJ2-1,TRBD1,CASSLAQGGEQFF,TGCGCCAGCAGCTTGGCACAGGGGGGTGAGCAGTTCTTC
TRBV5-1,NA,TRBJ2-1,TRBD2,CASSSSGLAGGLGYEQFF,TGCGCCAGCAGCTCCTCCGGACTAGCGGGAGGACTCGGCTATGAGCAGTTCTTC
TRBV10-3,many,TRBJ2-2,NA,CAISEIGGELFF,TGTGCCATCAGTGAGATCGGCGGGGAGCTGTTTTTT
TRBV7-3,NA,TRBJ1-2,NA,CASSSVSGAGYTF,TGTGCCAGCAGCTCAGTTTCGGGGGCCGGCTACACCTTC
TRBV27,few,TRBJ2-7,NA,CASRAGRQGTYEQYF,TGTGCCAGCAGAGCGGGAAGACAGGGGACCTACGAGCAGTACTTC
TRBV30,NA,TRBJ2-6,NA,CAGYRVSGANVLTF,TGTGCCGGTTACAGGGTTTCCGGGGCCAACGTCCTGACTTTC
TRBV10-1,NA,TRBJ1-4,TRBD1,CASSESRDRRNEKLFF,TGCGCCAGCAGTGAGTCAAGGGACAGACGAAATGAAAAACTGTTTTTT
TRBV12-3/TRBV12-4,many,TRBJ1-2,NA,CASSLELTRYGYTF,TGTGCCAGCAGTTTAGAACTGACCCGCTATGGCTACACCTTC
TRBV5-8,NA,TRBJ1-1,NA,CASSLAGHANTEAFF,TGTGCCAGCAGCTTGGCGGGACACGCGAACACTGAAGCTTTCTTT
TRBV6-2/TRBV6-3,many,TRBJ2-2,TRBD2,CASGTSGTNTGELFF,TGTGCCAGCGGGACTAGCGGGACGAACACCGGGGAGCTGTTTTTT
TRBV11-1,few,TRBJ1-2,NA,CASSLPIALQGSHYGYTF,TGTGCCAGCAGCTTACCCATTGCTTTACAGGGATCCCACTATGGCTACACCTTC
TRBV12-3/TRBV12-4,NA,TRBJ2-7,NA,CASRFQGSYEQYF,TGTGCCAGCAGATTCCAAGGTAGCTACGAGCAGTACTTC
TRBV25-1,NA,TRBJ1-2,TRBD1,CASTGTDYGYTF,TGTGCCAGCACCGGGACAGACTATGGCTACACCTTC
TRBV7-6,medium-sized,TRBJ2-1,TRBD2,CASSLDGTSGRKGDNEQFF,TGTGCCAGCAGCTTAGATGGGACTAGCGGGAGAAAGGGAGACAATGAGCAGTTCTTC
TRBV28,many,TRBJ2-4,NA,CASSPTRSVAKNIQYF,TGTGCCAGCAGTCCCACTAGATCAGTGGCCAAAAACATTCAGTACTTC
TRBV6-5,NA,TRBJ2-7,TRBD2,CASSYSSGAGGREQYF,TGTGCCAGCAGTTACTCCTCCGGTGCGGGAGGGAGAGAGCAGTACTTC
TRBV12-3/TRBV12-4,many,TRBJ1-1,NA,CASNLGRSTNTEAFF,TGTGCCAGCAACCTCGGACGGTCGACGAACACTGAAGCTTTCTTT
TRBV12-3/TRBV12-4,many,TRBJ1-5,NA,CASSTDSSAGQPQHF,TGTGCCAGCAGCACAGACAGTTCAGCCGGACAGCCCCAGCATTTT
TRBV6-1,NA,TRBJ2-1,NA,CASSALWRSSYNEQFF,TGTGCCAGCAGTGCCCTTTGGCGTAGCTCCTACAATGAGCAGTTCTTC
TRBV6-5,NA,TRBJ2-3,NA,CASSYSGRITDTQYF,TGTGCCAGCAGTTACTCGGGTAGGATCACAGATACGCAGTATTTT
TRBV7-2,many,TRBJ2-7,NA,CASSSTYYEQYF,TGTGCCAGCAGTTCCACCTACTACGAGCAGTACTTC
TRBV7-2,NA,TRBJ1-3,NA,CASSLFGGQGNTIYF,TGTGCCAGCAGCTTATTCGGGGGGCAAGGAAACACCATATATTTT
TRBV20-1,few,TRBJ1-5,NA,CSASPGATNQPQHF,TGCAGTGCTAGTCCGGGGGCGACCAATCAGCCCCAGCATTTT
TRBV27,few,TRBJ2-2,NA,CASTPLDRNTGELFF,TGTGCCAGCACTCCCTTGGACAGGAACACCGGGGAGCTGTTTTTT
TRBV9,NA,TRBJ2-1,TRBD2,CASSVAWSGGARNEQFF,TGTGCCAGCAGCGTAGCTTGGAGCGGGGGGGCCCGCAATGAGCAGTTCTTC
TRBV5-6,few,TRBJ1-1,NA,CASSFIDTEAFF,TGTGCCAGCAGCTTCATCGACACTGAAGCTTTCTTT
TRBV7-9,few,TRBJ2-5,NA,CASSLLRLGGETQYF,TGTGCCAGCAGCTTACTCAGATTAGGAGGGGAGACCCAGTACTTC
TRBV28,NA,TRBJ2-7,NA,CASSSPEITGFSYEQYF,TGTGCCAGCAGTTCACCCGAAATTACAGGGTTCTCCTACGAGCAGTACTTC
TRBV6-1,few,TRBJ2-3,TRBD2,CASRPRTLAGGTDTQYF,TGTGCCAGCAGACCGCGGACTTTAGCGGGGGGCACAGATACGCAGTATTTT
TRBV5-1,NA,TRBJ2-3,TRBD1,CASRPTTGARDTQYF,TGCGCCAGCAGACCCACGACAGGGGCGCGGGATACGCAGTATTTT
TRBV9,NA,TRBJ1-3,TRBD1,CASSVDGQDSGNTIYF,TGTGCCAGCAGCGTAGACGGACAGGACTCTGGAAACACCATATATTTT
TRBV5-1,few,TRBJ2-7,NA,CASRRDAHYEQYF,TGCGCCAGCAGAAGGGACGCCCACTACGAGCAGTACTTC
TRBV10-3,NA,TRBJ2-3,TRBD2,CAISTSGGVRDTQYF,TGTGCCATCAGCACTAGCGGGGGGGTTCGGGATACGCAGTATTTT
TRBV7-9,few,TRBJ2-2,TRBD2,CASSLTRTSGNTGELFF,TGTGCCAGCAGCTTAACCAGGACTAGCGGGAACACCGGGGAGCTGTTTTTT
TRBV6-1,NA,TRBJ2-2,NA,CASSRTWGTGELFF,TGTGCCAGCAGTCGGACATGGGGGACCGGGGAGCTGTTTTTT
TRBV10-3,few,TRBJ2-2,TRBD1,CAISEPNRPGTATGELFF,TGTGCCATCAGTGAGCCGAACCGACCCGGGACAGCCACCGGGGAGCTGTTTTTT
TRBV12-3/TRBV12-4,few,TRBJ2-7,NA,CASSLGFFAYEQYF,TGTGCCAGCAGTTTAGGGTTTTTTGCCTACGAGCAGTACTTC